The 13 T cell receptor beta chains listed next were all sequenced from one sample in a study of CD8 T cells in Susac syndrome. Random hexamers were used to reverse transcribe roughly 0.45 to 1 ug of RNA. TCRdb used MiXCR to reprocess the immunoSEQ multiplex PCR reads, holding one entry per CDR3 protein. The sample has 200,000 to 250,000 distinct CDR3 sequences; roughly nine tenths are singletons. The sequencing sample was made of CD8+ T cells from PBMCs. The receptors stem from a human donor with multiple sclerosis.

This clonotype was seen only once. The chain uses TRBV13 and TRBJ1-1; the D gene is possibly TRBD1 (5 bases). This CDR3 region has 14 residues. Trimming took off 1 base at V and 7 bases at J, with 13 bases between the two ends. Germline CDR1 is PRHDT and CDR2 is FYEKMQ (reference sequence). The DNA of the CDR3 is TGTGCCAGCAGCTTAGACGGGGGACCCCTTGAAGCTTTCTTT. The encoded protein is CASSLDGGPLEAFF.

The gene calls are TRBV5-1 and TRBJ1-2; 8 bases fit TRBD1. Germline assignment: CDR1 SGHRS and CDR2 YFSETQ. The CDR3 is 14 residues long. The trim removed 4 bases at V and 2 bases at J, leaving 4 bases unmatched. The CDR3 DNA reads as TGCGCCAGCAGCCACGGACAGGGAAACTATGGCTACACCTTC. Protein product: CASSHGQGNYGYTF.

The rearrangement links TRBV19 to TRBJ2-7, with TRBD1 identical over 8 bases. The junction had 6 bases not matched to a gene; V was cut back by 4 bases and J by 1 base. The germline V gene has CDR1 LNHDA and CDR2 SQIVND (reference sequence). This CDR3 has 15 residues. The CDR3 loop reads CASSNRGTVSYEQYF. CDR3 DNA: TGTGCCAGTAGTAACAGGGGGACAGTTTCCTACGAGCAGTACTTC. Filled out from reference TRBV19 and TRBJ2-7, the complete variable domain reads DGGITQSPKYLFRKEGQNVTLSCEQNLNHDAMYWYRQDPGQGLRLIYYSQIVNDFQKGDIAEGYSVSREKKESFPLTVTSAQKNPTAFYLCASSNRGTVSYEQYFGPGTRLTVT.

The table lists this clonotype with a count of one. The rearrangement links TRBV9 to TRBJ2-3, with D unresolved. Germline V gene sequence: CDR1 SGDLS, CDR2 YYNGEE. This CDR3 has 15 amino acids. Trimming removed 0 bases at V and 2 bases at J, with 10 bases between. CDR3 in amino acids: CASSVAGGYTDTQYF. CDR3 coding DNA: TGTGCCAGCAGCGTAGCAGGTGGCTACACAGATACGCAGTATTTT.

The chain uses TRBV3-1 and TRBJ2-1, with D perhaps TRBD1 (5 bases). The V end lost 0 bases, the J end lost 8 bases, and 20 bases lay between the germline ends. The CDR3 is 17 amino acids. Germline CDR1 reads LGHDT; CDR2 reads YNNKEL (reference sequence). CDR3 loop: CASSQDKWGLYGDEQFF. In DNA, the CDR3 is TGTGCCAGCAGCCAAGATAAGTGGGGCCTCTATGGGGATGAGCAGTTCTTC.

This chain connects TRBV7-9 to TRBJ2-2, with no clear D. V was cut by 3 bases and J by 1 base, with 9 bases left in between. In germline, CDR1 is SEHNR, CDR2 FQNEAQ (reference sequence). The CDR3 loop spans 15 amino acids. The CDR3 loop is CASSFASVNTGELFF. DNA of the CDR3: TGTGCCAGCAGCTTTGCTTCCGTGAACACCGGGGAGCTGTTTTTT.

This chain uses TRBV27 with TRBJ2-7; 10 bases map to TRBD2. From germline, CDR1 is MNHEY and CDR2 SMNVEV (reference sequence). The CDR3 contains 16 residues. Losses at the gene ends were 5 bases for V and 5 bases for J; bases not matched to a gene: 12. CDR3 loop: CASSADPGLAYNEQYF. The CDR3 region has the DNA TGTGCCAGCAGTGCGGATCCGGGACTAGCGTACAACGAGCAGTACTTC.

The chain joins TRBV19 to TRBJ2-1; no definite D call. Germline loops: CDR1 LNHDA, CDR2 SQIVND (reference sequence). The CDR3 sequence is 15 residues long. Trimming took 5 bases from V and 7 from J, leaving 18 bases between them. In DNA form, the CDR3 reads TGTGCCAGTAGTCTGTGGGGTGGAGTGGAGAATGAGCAGTTCTTC. It codes for CASSLWGGVENEQFF.

This chain connects TRBV13 to TRBJ2-3; perhaps TRBD2 as D (5 bases). The germline V and J ends were trimmed by 7 bases and 0 bases, with 11 bases remaining between them. CDR1 PRHDT and CDR2 FYEKMQ come from the germline V gene (reference sequence). The CDR3 covers 14 residues. In DNA, the CDR3 is TGTGCCAGCACCTGGACTGGGAGCACAGATACGCAGTATTTT. Amino acids: CASTWTGSTDTQYF.

V usage is TRBV20-1 and J usage is TRBJ2-3, with 8 positions matching TRBD2. V trimming: 6 bases; J trimming: 0 bases; junction bases outside the gene matches: 11. From germline, CDR1 is DFQATT and CDR2 SNEGSKA (reference sequence). The CDR3 extends over 16 amino acids. CDR3 in amino acids: CSAGRAAVISTDTQYF. The DNA for the CDR3 is TGCAGTGCCGGGAGGGCAGCTGTTATTAGCACAGATACGCAGTATTTT.

This clonotype was detected once. The chain couples TRBV12-3 or TRBV12-4 to TRBJ1-6; TRBD1 matches at 7 bases. This CDR3 contains 16 residues. The trim removed 5 bases at V and 6 bases at J, leaving 10 bases unmatched. CDR3 nucleotide sequence: TGTGCCAGCAGTGTACAGGGGAGTCCGGCTAATTCACCCCTCCACTTT. Its translation: CASSVQGSPANSPLHF.

The V and J genes are TRBV5-6 and TRBJ1-3; D gene ambiguous. Germline V CDR1 and CDR2: SGHDT, YYEEEE. The CDR3 runs to 13 residues. V was shortened by 2 bases and J by 3 bases, with 6 bases between the two germline ends. The CDR3 DNA follows: TGTGCCAGCAGCTTTAACAGTGGAAACACCATATATTTT. Translating gives CASSFNSGNTIYF.

The chain employs TRBV4-1 and TRBJ2-3; perhaps TRBD1 as D (6 bases). Trimming left V 1 base short and J 4 bases short, with 9 bases between. Germline-derived CDR1 and CDR2 are MGHRA and YSYEKL. The CDR3 length is 14 residues. CDR3 sequence (DNA): TGCGCCAGCAGCCAAGCACAGGGACCAGATACGCAGTATTTT. Its protein product is CASSQAQGPDTQYF.